These T cell receptor beta chains were read from a single sample in a study of blood T cell repertoires in COVID-19. TCRdb's copy holds only in-frame clones and misses some; the assay was immunoSEQ multiplex PCR. The data show a few hundred thousand clones, with around 85% seen just once and over 15% held by the top ten. Sample: PBMCs or T cells enriched from blood (not recorded which). The origin of the receptors is a man aged 35 to 55 who had recovered from COVID-19. CDR3s include the opening cysteine and the closing phenylalanine or tryptophan. Fields, in order: clone size, J gene, D gene, V gene, CDR3 protein, CDR3 DNA. D genes are given only for firm matches. Only some rows state a clone size, as once, few, many or a class for expanded clones.

size: -; J: TRBJ2-7; D: TRBD2; V: TRBV7-2; CDR3: CASSPTSGSSYEQYF; DNA: TGTGCCAGCAGCCCCACTAGCGGGAGCTCCTACGAGCAGTACTTC
size: -; J: TRBJ2-5; D: -; V: TRBV6-1; CDR3: CASSDVWRSRAQYF; DNA: TGTGCCAGCAGTGATGTTTGGAGGTCAAGGGCCCAGTACTTC
size: once; J: TRBJ2-1; D: TRBD1; V: TRBV25-1; CDR3: CASSGRGQGYNEQFF; DNA: TGTGCCAGCAGTGGACGGGGACAGGGCTACAATGAGCAGTTCTTC
size: -; J: TRBJ2-1; D: -; V: TRBV5-1; CDR3: CASSLWGDSYNEQFF; DNA: TGCGCCAGCAGCTTGTGGGGGGACTCCTACAATGAGCAGTTCTTC
size: -; J: TRBJ2-7; D: TRBD1; V: TRBV6-2/TRBV6-3; CDR3: CASSDPGQGALIDF; DNA: TGTGCCAGCAGTGACCCGGGACAGGGAGCCTTAATTGACTTC
size: -; J: TRBJ2-2; D: -; V: TRBV7-2; CDR3: CASSFPLGGQNTGELFF; DNA: TGTGCCAGCAGCTTTCCCTTAGGGGGACAGAACACCGGGGAGCTGTTTTTT
size: -; J: TRBJ2-7; D: TRBD2; V: TRBV4-1; CDR3: CASSRTSDYYEQYF; DNA: TGCGCCAGCAGCCGGACTAGCGATTACTACGAGCAGTACTTC
size: -; J: TRBJ2-1; D: -; V: TRBV7-6; CDR3: CASSLAMRGLYNEQFF; DNA: TGTGCCAGCAGCTTAGCGATGCGCGGTCTCTACAATGAGCAGTTCTTC
size: once; J: TRBJ1-1; D: -; V: TRBV7-9; CDR3: CASSSNRGAFF; DNA: TGTGCCAGCAGCTCCAACCGAGGAGCTTTCTTT
size: -; J: TRBJ1-4; D: TRBD1; V: TRBV7-2; CDR3: CASSLEGQGGQKLFF; DNA: TGTGCCAGCAGCTTAGAAGGACAGGGGGGTCAAAAACTGTTTTTT
size: -; J: TRBJ1-2; D: -; V: TRBV7-2; CDR3: CASSLGAEPNGYTF; DNA: TGTGCCAGCAGCCTAGGGGCCGAGCCCAATGGCTACACCTTC
size: -; J: TRBJ2-1; D: TRBD2; V: TRBV7-2; CDR3: CASSLGGSGRYNEQFF; DNA: TGTGCCAGCAGCTTAGGTGGTAGCGGGAGGTACAATGAGCAGTTCTTC
size: -; J: TRBJ1-3; D: -; V: TRBV30; CDR3: CAWKASGNTIYF; DNA: TGTGCCTGGAAAGCCTCTGGAAACACCATATATTTT
size: -; J: TRBJ2-1; D: -; V: TRBV7-3; CDR3: CASSLIQRSSYNEQFF; DNA: TGTGCCAGCAGCTTAATACAGAGAAGCTCCTACAATGAGCAGTTCTTC
size: -; J: TRBJ1-6; D: -; V: TRBV5-1; CDR3: CASSFTGGESPLHF; DNA: TGCGCCAGCAGCTTCACAGGTGGCGAATCACCCCTCCACTTT
size: -; J: TRBJ1-2; D: -; V: TRBV13; CDR3: CASSFPYLDGYTF; DNA: TGTGCCAGCAGCTTCCCTTATCTTGATGGCTACACCTTC
size: -; J: TRBJ1-1; D: TRBD1; V: TRBV30; CDR3: CAWIKVRGGTGSFF; DNA: TGTGCCTGGATAAAAGTCCGAGGGGGGACAGGGTCTTTCTTT
size: once; J: TRBJ2-1; D: TRBD2; V: TRBV29-1; CDR3: CSVFGTSGTAYNEQFF; DNA: TGCAGCGTCTTCGGGACTAGCGGGACGGCCTACAATGAGCAGTTCTTC
size: once; J: TRBJ1-1; D: -; V: TRBV6-5; CDR3: CASTVTSGTEAFF; DNA: TGTGCCAGCACCGTAACCTCAGGGACTGAAGCTTTCTTT
size: -; J: TRBJ1-2; D: -; V: TRBV18; CDR3: CASSPQDQGHYGYTF; DNA: TGTGCCAGCTCCCCTCAGGATCAGGGGCACTATGGCTACACCTTC
size: -; J: TRBJ2-2; D: -; V: TRBV7-9; CDR3: CASSLLTAGELFF; DNA: TGTGCCAGCAGCTTACTCACTGCCGGGGAGCTGTTTTTT
size: -; J: TRBJ2-7; D: TRBD1; V: TRBV7-8; CDR3: CASSPSRGRDRVSEQYF; DNA: TGTGCCAGCAGTCCATCTCGGGGTCGGGACAGGGTATCCGAGCAGTACTTC
size: -; J: TRBJ2-3; D: TRBD1; V: TRBV11-3; CDR3: CASSLRTGEPDTQYF; DNA: TGTGCCAGCAGCTTACGGACAGGGGAACCAGATACGCAGTATTTT
size: -; J: TRBJ2-2; D: -; V: TRBV5-4; CDR3: CASSLEEKGNTGELFF; DNA: TGTGCCAGCAGCTTGGAGGAGAAAGGGAACACCGGGGAGCTGTTTTTT
size: -; J: TRBJ2-7; D: -; V: TRBV2; CDR3: CASRLGGQTPYEQYF; DNA: TGTGCCAGCAGATTGGGGGGACAGACACCCTACGAGCAGTACTTC
size: once; J: TRBJ2-7; D: TRBD2; V: TRBV19; CDR3: CASSDSGRRDEQYF; DNA: TGTGCCAGTAGTGACAGCGGGAGGCGGGACGAGCAGTACTTC
size: -; J: TRBJ1-6; D: -; V: TRBV7-2; CDR3: CASSQHRADNSPLHF; DNA: TGTGCCAGCAGCCAACACAGGGCTGATAATTCACCCCTCCACTTT
size: -; J: TRBJ2-7; D: TRBD1; V: TRBV19; CDR3: CASSINGQGMYEQYF; DNA: TGTGCCAGTAGTATTAACGGACAGGGTATGTACGAGCAGTACTTC